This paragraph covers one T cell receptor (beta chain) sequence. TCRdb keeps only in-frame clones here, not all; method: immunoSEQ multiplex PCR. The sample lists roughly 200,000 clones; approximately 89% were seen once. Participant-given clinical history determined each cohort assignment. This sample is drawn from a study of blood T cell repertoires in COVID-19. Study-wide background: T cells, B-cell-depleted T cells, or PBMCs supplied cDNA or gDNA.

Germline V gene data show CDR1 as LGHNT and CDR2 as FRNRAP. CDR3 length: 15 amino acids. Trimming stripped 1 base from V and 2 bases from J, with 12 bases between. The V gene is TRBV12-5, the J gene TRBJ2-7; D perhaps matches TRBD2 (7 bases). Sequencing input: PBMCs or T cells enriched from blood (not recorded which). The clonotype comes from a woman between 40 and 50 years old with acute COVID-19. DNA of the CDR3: TGTGCTAGTGGTTTGGAAAGGGGGGGAGCCTACGAGCAGTACTTC. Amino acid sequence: CASGLERGGAYEQYF.